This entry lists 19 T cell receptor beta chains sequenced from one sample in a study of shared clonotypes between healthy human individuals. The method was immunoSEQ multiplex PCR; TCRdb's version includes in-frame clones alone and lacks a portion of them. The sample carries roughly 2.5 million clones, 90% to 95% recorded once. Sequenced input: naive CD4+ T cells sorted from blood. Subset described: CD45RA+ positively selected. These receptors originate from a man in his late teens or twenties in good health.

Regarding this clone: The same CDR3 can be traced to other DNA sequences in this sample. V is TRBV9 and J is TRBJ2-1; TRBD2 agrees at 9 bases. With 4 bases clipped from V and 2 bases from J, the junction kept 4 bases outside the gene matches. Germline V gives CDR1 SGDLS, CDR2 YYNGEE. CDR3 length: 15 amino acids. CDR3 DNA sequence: TGTGCCAGCAGCCCGCGACTAGCGGCCTACAATGAGCAGTTCTTC. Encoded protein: CASSPRLAAYNEQFF. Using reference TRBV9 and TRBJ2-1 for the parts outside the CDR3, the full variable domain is DSGVTQTPKHLITATGQRVTLRCSPRSGDLSVYWYQQSLDQGLQFLIQYYNGEERAKGNILERFSAQQFPDLHSELNLSSLELGDSALYFCASSPRLAAYNEQFFGPGTRLTVL.

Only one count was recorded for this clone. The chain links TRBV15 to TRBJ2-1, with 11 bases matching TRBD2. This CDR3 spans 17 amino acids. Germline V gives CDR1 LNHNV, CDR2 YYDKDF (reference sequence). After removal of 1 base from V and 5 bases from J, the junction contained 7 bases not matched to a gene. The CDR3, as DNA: TGTGCCACCAGCAGAGCGGGACTAGCGGACAAAGACAATGAGCAGTTCTTC. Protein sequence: CATSRAGLADKDNEQFF. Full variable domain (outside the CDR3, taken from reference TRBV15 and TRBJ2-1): DAMVIQNPRYQVTQFGKPVTLSCSQTLNHNVMYWYQQKSSQAPKLLFHYYDKDFNNEADTPDNFQSRRPNTSFCFLDIRSPGLGDTAMYLCATSRAGLADKDNEQFFGPGTRLTVL.

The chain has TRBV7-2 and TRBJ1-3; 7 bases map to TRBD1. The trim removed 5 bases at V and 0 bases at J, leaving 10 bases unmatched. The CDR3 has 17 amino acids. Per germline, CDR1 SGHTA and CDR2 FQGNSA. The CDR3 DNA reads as TGTGCCAGCAGCCTTACGACAGGGATGCTCTCTGGAAACACCATATATTTT. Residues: CASSLTTGMLSGNTIYF.

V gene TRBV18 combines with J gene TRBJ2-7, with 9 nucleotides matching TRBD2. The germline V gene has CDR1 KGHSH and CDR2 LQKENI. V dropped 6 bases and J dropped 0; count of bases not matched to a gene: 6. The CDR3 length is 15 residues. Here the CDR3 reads CASSRTSEASYEQYF. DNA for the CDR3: TGTGCCAGCTCCCGGACTAGCGAGGCCTCCTACGAGCAGTACTTC.

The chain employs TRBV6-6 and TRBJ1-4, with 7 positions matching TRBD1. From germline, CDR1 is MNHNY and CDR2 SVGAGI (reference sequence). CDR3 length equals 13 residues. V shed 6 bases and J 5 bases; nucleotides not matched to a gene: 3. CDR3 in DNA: TGTGCCAGCAGAAGGGACAGCAATGAAAAACTGTTTTTT. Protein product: CASRRDSNEKLFF.

This CDR3 reads CASSPTRDTSESAFF. The CDR3 nucleotides are TGTGCCAGCTCACCAACGCGGGATACTAGCGAGAGTGCTTTCTTT. The chain is built from TRBV18 and TRBJ1-1; D is ambiguous. The CDR3 is made up of 15 amino acids. V was trimmed by 2 bases and J by 11 bases, leaving 21 bases between them. Germline-derived CDR1 and CDR2 are KGHSH and LQKENI.

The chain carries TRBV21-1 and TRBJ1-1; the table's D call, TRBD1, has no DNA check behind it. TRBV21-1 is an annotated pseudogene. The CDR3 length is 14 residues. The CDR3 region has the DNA TGTGCCAGCAGTCCGGGACAGGGGTGGACTGAAGCTTTCTTT. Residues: CASSPGQGWTEAFF.

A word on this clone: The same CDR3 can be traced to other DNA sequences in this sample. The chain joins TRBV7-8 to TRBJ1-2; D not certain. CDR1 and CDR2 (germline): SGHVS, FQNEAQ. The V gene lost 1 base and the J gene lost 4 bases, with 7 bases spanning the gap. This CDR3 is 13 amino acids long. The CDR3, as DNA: TGTGCCAGCAGCTTAGTTTCTTCCTATGGCTACACCTTC. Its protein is CASSLVSSYGYTF.

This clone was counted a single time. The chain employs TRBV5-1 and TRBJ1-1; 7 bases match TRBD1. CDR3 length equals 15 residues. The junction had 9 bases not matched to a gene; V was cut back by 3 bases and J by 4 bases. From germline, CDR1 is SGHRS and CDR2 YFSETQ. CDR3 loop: CASSSSQDRVTEAFF. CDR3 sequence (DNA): TGCGCCAGCAGCTCTTCCCAAGACAGGGTCACTGAAGCTTTCTTT.

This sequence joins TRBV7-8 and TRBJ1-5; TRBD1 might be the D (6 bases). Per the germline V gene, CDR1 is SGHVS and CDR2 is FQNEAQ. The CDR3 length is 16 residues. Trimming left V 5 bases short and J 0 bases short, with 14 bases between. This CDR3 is CASSTWTVYSNQPQHF. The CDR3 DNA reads TGTGCCAGCAGCACTTGGACAGTATATAGCAATCAGCCCCAGCATTTT.

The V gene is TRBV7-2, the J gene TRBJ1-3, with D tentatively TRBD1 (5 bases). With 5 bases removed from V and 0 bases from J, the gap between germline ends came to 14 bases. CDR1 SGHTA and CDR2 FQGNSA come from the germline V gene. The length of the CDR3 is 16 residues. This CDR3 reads CASSGGTWPSGNTIYF. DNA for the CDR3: TGTGCCAGCAGCGGAGGGACTTGGCCCTCTGGAAACACCATATATTTT. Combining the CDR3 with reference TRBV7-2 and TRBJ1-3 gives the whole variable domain GAGVSQSPSNKVTEKGKDVELRCDPISGHTALYWYRQSLGQGLEFLIYFQGNSAPDKSGLPSDRFSAERTGGSVSTLTIQRTQQEDSAVYLCASSGGTWPSGNTIYFGEGSWLTVV.

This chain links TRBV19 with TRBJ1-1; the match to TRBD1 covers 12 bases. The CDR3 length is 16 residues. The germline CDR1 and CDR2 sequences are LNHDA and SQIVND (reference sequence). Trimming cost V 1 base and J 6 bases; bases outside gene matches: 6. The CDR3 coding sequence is TGTGCCAGTAGTATAGCCGGGACAGGGGGCCTAGCTGAAGCTTTCTTT. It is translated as CASSIAGTGGLAEAFF.

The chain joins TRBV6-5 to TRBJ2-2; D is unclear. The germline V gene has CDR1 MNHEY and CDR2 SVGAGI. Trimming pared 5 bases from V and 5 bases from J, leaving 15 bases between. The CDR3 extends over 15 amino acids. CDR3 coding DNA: TGTGCCAGCAGTATTTACCCCCATGGGACCGGGGAGCTGTTTTTT. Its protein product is CASSIYPHGTGELFF.

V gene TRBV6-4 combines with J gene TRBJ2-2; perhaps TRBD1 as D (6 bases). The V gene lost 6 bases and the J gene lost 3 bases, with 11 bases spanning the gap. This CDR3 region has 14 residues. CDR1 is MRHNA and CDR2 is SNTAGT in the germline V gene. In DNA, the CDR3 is TGTGCCAGCAGCAGGGGTACGGACACCGGGGAGCTGTTTTTT. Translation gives CASSRGTDTGELFF.

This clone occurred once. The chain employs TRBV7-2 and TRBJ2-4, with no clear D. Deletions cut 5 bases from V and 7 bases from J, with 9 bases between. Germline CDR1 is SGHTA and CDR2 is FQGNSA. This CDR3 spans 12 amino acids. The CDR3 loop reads CASSAASNIQYF. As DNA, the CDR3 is TGTGCCAGCAGCGCTGCGAGTAACATTCAGTACTTC.

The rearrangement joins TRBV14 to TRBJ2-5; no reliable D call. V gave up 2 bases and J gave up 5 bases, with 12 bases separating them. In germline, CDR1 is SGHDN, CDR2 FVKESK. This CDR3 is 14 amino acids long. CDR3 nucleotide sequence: TGTGCCAGCAGCCAAAACAGAGTAGGCGAGACCCAGTACTTC. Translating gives CASSQNRVGETQYF.

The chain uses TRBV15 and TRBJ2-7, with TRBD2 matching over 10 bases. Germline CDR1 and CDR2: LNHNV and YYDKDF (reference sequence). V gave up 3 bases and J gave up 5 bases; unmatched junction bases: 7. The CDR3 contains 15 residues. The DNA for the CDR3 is TGTGCCACCAGCAGGTCAGCGGGAGGGTTTCACGAGCAGTACTTC. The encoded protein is CATSRSAGGFHEQYF.

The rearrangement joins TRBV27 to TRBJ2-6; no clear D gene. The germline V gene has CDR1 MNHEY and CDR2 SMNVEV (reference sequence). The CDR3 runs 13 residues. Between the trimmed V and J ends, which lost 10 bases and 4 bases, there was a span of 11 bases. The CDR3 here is CATRISGANVLTF. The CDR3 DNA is TGTGCCACCCGAATATCAGGGGCCAACGTCCTGACTTTC.

CDR3 region: CASSRGGRETQYF. The CDR3 DNA reads TGTGCCAGCAGCCGGGGGGGCCGGGAGACCCAGTACTTC. This chain connects TRBV6-5 to TRBJ2-5; 8 bases line up with TRBD2. The V and J ends lost 6 bases and 5 bases, in that order; junction bases with no gene match: 5. Looked up from germline, CDR1 is MNHEY and CDR2 is SVGAGI. CDR3 length equals 13 residues.